This T cell receptor (beta chain) was captured by sequencing in a study of Graves' ophthalmopathy and Graves' hyperthyroidism. V lost 2 bases and J lost 7, with 20 bases in between. CDR3 length: 16 amino acids. Germline CDR1 is DFQATT and CDR2 is SNEGSKA (reference sequence). Amplification of TCR beta CDR3 regions used RNA transcripts. First-round RT-PCR with HTBI primers preceded a second-round multiplex PCR. TCRdb analysed the multiplex PCR reads with MiXCR anew, one entry per CDR3 protein. The sample has over a million distinct CDR3 sequences; 36% are singletons. The chain joins TRBV20-1 to TRBJ1-4; no definite D call. The TCR originated in an adult man with Graves' hyperthyroidism. Material for sequencing was peripheral blood or thyroid tissue (not recorded which). CDR3 DNA: TGCAGTGCTAGAAAGATCTCAGAGGTTTGGGCTGAAAAACTGTTTTTT. Its protein is CSARKISEVWAEKLFF.